These 6 T cell receptor beta chains share one sample of origin, sequenced in a study of cytomegalovirus exposure and HLA in healthy donors. PCR was performed using 60 Vbeta and 13 Jbeta primers. Some clones are missing from TCRdb's copy, which holds only in-frame ones; the method was immunoSEQ multiplex PCR. Seen here are 150,000 to 200,000 clones, approximately 83% observed once, and the top ten hold roughly 8.8%. Material for sequencing was PBMCs. All receptors come from a man aged 18 to 30 in good health and CMV-seropositive.

J is TRBJ2-7 and V is TRBV5-5, with TRBD2 matching 15 bases. There are 16 residues in the CDR3. Germline V CDR1 and CDR2: SGHKS, YYEKEE (reference sequence). After removal of 4 bases from V and 5 bases from J, the junction contained 7 bases not matched to a gene. The CDR3 DNA reads as TGTGCCAGCAGCCTCGGACTAGCGGGGGGGCTGAACGAGCAGTACTTC. Translating gives CASSLGLAGGLNEQYF.

The CDR3 loop is CVGREDYGYTF. Here the CDR3 DNA reads TGTGTCGGGAGGGAGGACTATGGCTACACCTTC. The rearrangement links TRBV25-1 to TRBJ1-2; D gene uncertain. CDR3 length equals 11 residues. Germline V lookup: CDR1 MGHDK, CDR2 SYGVNS.

The chain is built from TRBV6-6 and TRBJ2-1; no firm D call. The CDR3 has 11 amino acids. Per the germline V gene, CDR1 is MNHNY and CDR2 is SVGAGI (reference sequence). Trimming cost V 6 bases and J 7 bases, with 7 bases left between them. The CDR3 nucleotides read TGTGCCAGCAGCACTATTAATGAGCAGTTCTTC. Translation: CASSTINEQFF.

CDR3 nucleotides: TGTGCCAGCACCCCGTCCGGGACAGCTAACTATGGCTACACCTTC. Protein sequence: CASTPSGTANYGYTF. This sequence joins TRBV6-1 and TRBJ1-2; 7 bases line up with TRBD1. The ends lost 7 bases at V and 0 bases at J; junction bases unmatched: 8. Germline V gives CDR1 MNHNS, CDR2 SASEGT. CDR3 length: 15 residues.

Regarding this clone: No conserved phenylalanine or tryptophan ends this CDR3, so it is likely a read error. The limits of the CDR3 on the DNA are not certain, so only TCRdb's listed CDR3 is given. The chain has TRBV10-1 and TRBJ1-3; the DNA was not used to check the table's D call, TRBD1. The CDR3 adds up to 10 amino acids, both ends counted. The germline gives CDR1 WNHNN, CDR2 SYGVQD (reference sequence). CDR3 amino acids: CASIGQGAQG.

V usage is TRBV6-1 and J usage is TRBJ1-5; perhaps TRBD1 as D (5 bases). The CDR3 consists of 14 residues. V shed 5 bases and J shed 5 bases, with 13 bases lying between them. The germline CDR1 and CDR2 sequences are MNHNS and SASEGT. CDR3 residues: CASSTDRVDQPQHF. DNA for the CDR3: TGTGCCAGCAGTACCGACAGAGTGGATCAGCCCCAGCATTTT.